This TCR delta chain was sequenced during a study of gamma-delta chains in newborns, infants, children. About the study: Microbial exposure reportedly drives polyclonal innate γδ T cell expansion after birth.

This clone was picked up a small number of times. Given a far larger clone just one base away, this is likely a sequencing read error. The CDR3 consists of 19 residues. The junction had 19 bases not matched to a gene; V was cut back by 5 bases and J by 1 base. The germline gives CDR1 TVYSNPD, CDR2 GDNSRS (reference sequence). TCRdb processed the reads again with the CATT caller. The repertoire consists of roughly 5,300 delta-chain clones, with roughly 15% occurring once and the leading ten covering under 30%. This specimen consisted of blood, obtained at baseline. The V call is TRDV3, the J call TRDJ1, with 13 bases identical to TRDD3. The source of this sequence is a child who was a newborn, infant or young child, either healthy, febrile or measles-vaccinated (not recorded which). The CDR3 reads CALAPLPTGGYEVTDKLIF. CDR3 nucleotide sequence: TGTGCCCTTGCCCCCCTTCCTACTGGGGGATACGAGGTCACCGATAAACTCATCTTT. The entire variable domain, with the rest obtained from reference TRDV3 and TRDJ1, is as follows: CDKVTQSSPDQTVASGSEVVLLCTYDTVYSNPDLFWYRIRPDYSFQFVFYGDNSRSEGADFTQGRFSVKHILTQKAFHLVISPVRTEDSATYYCALAPLPTGGYEVTDKLIFGKGTRVTVEP.